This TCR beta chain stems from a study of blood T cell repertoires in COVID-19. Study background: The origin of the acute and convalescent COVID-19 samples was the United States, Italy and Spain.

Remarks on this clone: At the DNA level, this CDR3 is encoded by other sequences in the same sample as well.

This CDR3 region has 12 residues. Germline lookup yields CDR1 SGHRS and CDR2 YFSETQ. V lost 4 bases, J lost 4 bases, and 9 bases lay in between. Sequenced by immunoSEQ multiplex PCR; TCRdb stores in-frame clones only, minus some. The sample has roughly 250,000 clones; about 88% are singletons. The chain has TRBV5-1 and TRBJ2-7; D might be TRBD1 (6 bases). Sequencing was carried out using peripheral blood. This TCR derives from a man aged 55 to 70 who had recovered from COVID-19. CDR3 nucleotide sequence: TGCGCCAGCAGCCTACAGGGATACGAGCAGTACTTC. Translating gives CASSLQGYEQYF.